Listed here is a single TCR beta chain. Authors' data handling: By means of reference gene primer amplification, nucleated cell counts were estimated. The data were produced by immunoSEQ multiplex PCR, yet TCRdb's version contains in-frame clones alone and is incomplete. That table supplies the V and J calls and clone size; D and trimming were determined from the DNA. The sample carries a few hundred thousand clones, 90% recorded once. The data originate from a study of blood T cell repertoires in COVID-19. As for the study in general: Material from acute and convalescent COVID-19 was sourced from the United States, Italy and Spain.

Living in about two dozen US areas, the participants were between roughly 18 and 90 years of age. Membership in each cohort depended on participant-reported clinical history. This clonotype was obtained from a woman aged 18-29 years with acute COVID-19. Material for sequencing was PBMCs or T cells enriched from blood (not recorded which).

CDR3 sequence: CATSTGRRETQYF. The DNA of the CDR3 is TGTGCCACCAGCACAGGGCGGCGGGAGACCCAGTACTTC. The gene calls are TRBV15 and TRBJ2-5, with D possibly being TRBD1 (5 bases). The CDR3 sequence is 13 residues long. Trimming removed 4 bases from V and 5 bases from J, with 11 bases in between. Germline CDR1 LNHNV, CDR2 YYDKDF (reference sequence).